These 2 T cell receptor beta chains originate from one sample sequenced in a study of T cell responses to AZD1222 COVID-19 vaccine. Profiled with immunoSEQ multiplex PCR; TCRdb holds only in-frame clones, not every one. The table has roughly 150,000 clones, 80% to 95% seen once. The source material was peripheral blood, sampled on day 0 of AZD1222 vaccination. Receptors originate from an adult in good health.

The CDR3 sequence is CATETGGAGNEQFF. The CDR3 DNA follows: TGTGCCACCGAAACAGGGGGCGCAGGCAATGAGCAGTTCTTC. The chain uses TRBV19 and TRBJ2-1, with 9 bases matching TRBD1. The germline gives CDR1 LNHDA, CDR2 SQIVND (reference sequence). Germline trimming cut 10 bases from V and 6 bases from J; bases unmatched to any gene: 10. The CDR3 totals 14 residues.

The rearrangement links TRBV10-3 to TRBJ1-1; D perhaps matches TRBD1 (6 bases). This CDR3 spans 14 amino acids. Germline CDR1 reads ENHRY; CDR2 reads SYGVKD. V was cut by 4 bases and J by 5 bases, with 14 bases left in between. CDR3 in amino acids: CAISAAGVGTEAFF. For the CDR3, the DNA is TGTGCCATCAGTGCAGCAGGGGTGGGGACTGAAGCTTTCTTT.